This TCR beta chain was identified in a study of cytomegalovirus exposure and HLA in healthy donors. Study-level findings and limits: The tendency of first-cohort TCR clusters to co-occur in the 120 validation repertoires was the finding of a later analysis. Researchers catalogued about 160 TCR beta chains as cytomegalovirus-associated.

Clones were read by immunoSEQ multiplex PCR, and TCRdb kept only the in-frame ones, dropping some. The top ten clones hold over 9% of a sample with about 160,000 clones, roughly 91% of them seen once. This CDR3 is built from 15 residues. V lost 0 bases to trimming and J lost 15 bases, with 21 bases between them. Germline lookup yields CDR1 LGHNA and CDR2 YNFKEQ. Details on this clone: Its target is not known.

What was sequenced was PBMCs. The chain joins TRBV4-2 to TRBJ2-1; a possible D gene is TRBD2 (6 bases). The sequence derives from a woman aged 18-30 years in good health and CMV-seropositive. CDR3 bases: TGTGCCAGCAGCCAAGATAGATCCGGGGACTCGTTACCGTTCTTC. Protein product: CASSQDRSGDSLPFF.